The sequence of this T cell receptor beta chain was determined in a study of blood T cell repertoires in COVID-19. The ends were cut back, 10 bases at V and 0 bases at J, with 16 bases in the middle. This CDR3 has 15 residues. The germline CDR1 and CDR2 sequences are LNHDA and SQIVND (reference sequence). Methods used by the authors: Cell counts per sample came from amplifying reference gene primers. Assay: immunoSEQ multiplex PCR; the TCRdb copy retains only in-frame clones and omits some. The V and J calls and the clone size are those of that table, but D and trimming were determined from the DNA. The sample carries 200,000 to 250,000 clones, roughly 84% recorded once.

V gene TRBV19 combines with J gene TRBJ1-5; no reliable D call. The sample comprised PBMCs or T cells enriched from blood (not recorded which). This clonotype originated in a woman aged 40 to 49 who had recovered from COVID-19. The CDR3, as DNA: TGTGCCACCAGCGGTCAAACCTCTAGCAATCAGCCCCAGCATTTT. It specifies CATSGQTSSNQPQHF.